These 15 T cell receptor beta chains originate from one sample sequenced in a study of cytomegalovirus exposure and HLA in healthy donors. Primers: 60 Vbeta forward and 13 Jbeta reverse. This table comes from immunoSEQ multiplex PCR, and its TCRdb copy is limited to in-frame clones, with some not included. The sample lists around 200,000 clones, around 83% seen once, with about 0.84% in the top ten. Sequencing was performed on PBMCs. Receptor source: a woman under 30 in good health and CMV-seronegative.

The chain carries TRBV5-1 and TRBJ2-7; 9 bases map to TRBD1. This CDR3 comprises 15 residues. The trim removed 2 bases at V and 3 bases at J, leaving 6 bases unmatched. CDR1 and CDR2 (germline): SGHRS, YFSETQ. CDR3 DNA sequence: TGCGCCAGCAGCTTTTTAACGGGACAGGGCTACGAGCAGTACTTC. Amino acids: CASSFLTGQGYEQYF.

The J gene is TRBJ1-2, the V gene TRBV28; no reliable D call. The V end was cut by 1 base, the J end by 0 bases, with 18 bases between. Germline V lookup: CDR1 MDHEN, CDR2 SYDVKM. The CDR3 length is 18 residues. CDR3 protein: CASSLFLGDGWTNYGYTF. The CDR3 region has the DNA TGTGCCAGCAGTTTATTCCTTGGAGACGGGTGGACTAACTATGGCTACACCTTC.

The rearrangement uses TRBV29-1 and TRBJ2-7, with 9 bases fitting TRBD1. With V trimmed by 5 bases and J by 4 bases, 3 bases remained unmatched. Germline V gene lookup returns CDR1 SQVTM and CDR2 ANQGSEA. This CDR3 region has 12 residues. As DNA, the CDR3 is TGCAGCGTTTGGACAGGGGAATACGAGCAGTACTTC. Amino acids: CSVWTGEYEQYF.

The chain couples TRBV9 to TRBJ2-3; TRBD1 agrees at 11 bases. Germline CDR1 SGDLS, CDR2 YYNGEE. There are 15 residues in the CDR3. Trimming cost V 1 base and J 6 bases; bases outside gene matches: 4. The CDR3 DNA sequence: TGTGCCAGCAGCGTATCGGGACAGGGGGTCGATACGCAGTATTTT. It yields the protein CASSVSGQGVDTQYF.

The chain recombines TRBV19 with TRBJ1-1; D gene ambiguous. Trimming stripped 6 bases from V and 5 bases from J, with 16 bases between. CDR1 and CDR2 from the germline V gene are LNHDA and SQIVND (reference sequence). The CDR3 is 14 amino acids. The DNA of the CDR3 is TGTGCCAGTAGCACCCAGCGAGGAAGGACTGAAGCTTTCTTT. It specifies CASSTQRGRTEAFF.

The CDR3 coding sequence is TGTGCCAGCAGTGATGGGGCTAGATCTGGGGCCAACGTCCTGACTTTC. It translates to CASSDGARSGANVLTF. The chain couples TRBV6-1 to TRBJ2-6; perhaps TRBD1 as D (5 bases). V lost 3 bases to trimming and J lost 1 base, with 10 bases between them. In germline, CDR1 is MNHNS, CDR2 SASEGT. The CDR3 runs to 16 residues.

This clone was seen just once. The rearrangement uses TRBV5-6 and TRBJ2-2; 14 bases map to TRBD2. Germline V lookup: CDR1 SGHDT, CDR2 YYEEEE. J gave up 6 bases and V 1 base, and 8 bases lay outside the gene matches. This CDR3 contains 18 residues. CDR3 nucleotides: TGTGCCAGCAGCTTGATTCCGGGACTAGCGGGAGCCCCCGGGGAGCTGTTTTTT. Its translation: CASSLIPGLAGAPGELFF.

About this clone itself: The junction departs from the called germline gene at one end, perhaps through a read error. This CDR3 is CVSSFIAGGPAEQYF. DNA of the CDR3: TGTGTCAGCAGCTTCATAGCGGGAGGGCCAGCCGAGCAGTACTTC. The V and J genes are TRBV7-2 and TRBJ2-7, with 11 bases identical to TRBD2. Germline CDR1 and CDR2: SGHTA and FQGNSA. The CDR3 is made up of 15 amino acids.

The chain uses TRBV30 and TRBJ1-2; no reliable D call. This CDR3 has 15 residues. Germline V gene data show CDR1 as GTSNPN and CDR2 as SVGIG (reference sequence). The germline V and J ends were trimmed by 2 bases and 0 bases, with 13 bases remaining between them. The CDR3 region is CAWSKGGEANYGYTF. In DNA form, the CDR3 reads TGTGCCTGGAGTAAGGGCGGGGAGGCTAACTATGGCTACACCTTC.

The chain combines TRBV2 with TRBJ2-6; 11 bases fit TRBD2. With V trimmed by 3 bases and J by 0 bases, 4 bases remained unmatched. The CDR3 is 18 residues long. Germline V CDR1 and CDR2: SNHLY, FYNNEI. The CDR3, as DNA: TGTGCCAGCAGTGATCGACTAGCGGGATTCTCTGGGGCCAACGTCCTGACTTTC. Its protein product is CASSDRLAGFSGANVLTF.

The chain is built from TRBV27 and TRBJ2-7; D might be TRBD2 (5 bases). The CDR3 has 16 amino acids. In germline, CDR1 is MNHEY, CDR2 SMNVEV (reference sequence). The ends were cut back, 3 bases at V and 2 bases at J, with 17 bases in the middle. CDR3 sequence reads: CASSLRVRTLTYEQYF. CDR3 DNA: TGTGCCAGCAGTTTGAGGGTTCGGACCCTTACCTACGAGCAGTACTTC.

This chain links TRBV27 with TRBJ2-5, with 10 bases matching TRBD1. The CDR3 runs to 11 residues. Trimming at V came to 3 bases and at J to 13 bases, leaving 2 bases not matched to a gene. Germline CDR1 MNHEY, CDR2 SMNVEV (reference sequence). CDR3 protein: CASSFGTGVYF. As DNA, the CDR3 is TGTGCCAGCAGTTTTGGGACAGGGGTGTACTTC.

The rearrangement joins TRBV12-5 to TRBJ1-1, with TRBD1 as a possible D gene (5 bases). The CDR3 runs 12 residues. Trimming shortened V by 2 bases and J by 10 bases, and 11 bases separated the two germline ends. Germline V gene lookup returns CDR1 LGHNT and CDR2 FRNRAP. CDR3 protein: CASGLPSGLAFF. DNA for the CDR3: TGTGCTAGTGGTTTGCCCTCAGGGCTAGCTTTCTTT.

This chain links TRBV6-5 with TRBJ2-1; maybe TRBD2 (5 bases). The V and J ends lost 6 bases and 3 bases respectively, with 15 bases between them. Germline V gene lookup returns CDR1 MNHEY and CDR2 SVGAGI. The CDR3 loop spans 15 amino acids. CDR3 sequence reads: CASRPSGRGYNEQFF. CDR3 coding DNA: TGTGCCAGCAGACCCTCAGGTCGGGGCTACAATGAGCAGTTCTTC.

This clone was seen a handful of times. This chain joins TRBV27 and TRBJ2-7; 14 positions match TRBD2. Germline values: CDR1 MNHEY, CDR2 SMNVEV (reference sequence). The CDR3 is 16 residues long. V shed 5 bases, J shed 0 bases, and the junction held 3 bases outside the gene matches. The CDR3 coding sequence is TGTGCCAGCAGTCTGGGGACTAGCGGGAGCTCCTACGAGCAGTACTTC. Its translation is CASSLGTSGSSYEQYF.